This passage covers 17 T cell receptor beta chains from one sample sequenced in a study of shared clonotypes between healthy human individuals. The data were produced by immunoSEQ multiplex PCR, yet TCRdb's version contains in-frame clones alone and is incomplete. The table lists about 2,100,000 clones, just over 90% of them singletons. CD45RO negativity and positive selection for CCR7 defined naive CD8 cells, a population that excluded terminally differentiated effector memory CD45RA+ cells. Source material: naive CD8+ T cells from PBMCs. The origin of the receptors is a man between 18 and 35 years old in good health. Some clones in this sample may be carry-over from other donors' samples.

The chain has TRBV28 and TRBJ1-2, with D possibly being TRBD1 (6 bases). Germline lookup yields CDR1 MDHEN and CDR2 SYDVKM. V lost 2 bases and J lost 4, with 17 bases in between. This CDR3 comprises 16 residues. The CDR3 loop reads CASSLEDSKIFYGYTF. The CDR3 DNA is TGTGCCAGCAGTTTAGAGGACAGTAAGATATTCTATGGCTACACCTTC.

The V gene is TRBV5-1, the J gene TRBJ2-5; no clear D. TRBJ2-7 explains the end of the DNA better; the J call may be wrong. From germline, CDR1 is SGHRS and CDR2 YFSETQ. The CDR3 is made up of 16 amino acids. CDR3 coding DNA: TGCGCCAGCAATCTCGGTAGCACCCCGTACTCCTACGAGCAGTACTTC. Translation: CASNLGSTPYSYEQYF.

CDR3 residues: CASSWETSGGQPQHF. For the CDR3, the DNA is TGTGCCAGCAGCTGGGAAACTTCGGGAGGCCAGCCCCAGCATTTT. The genes are TRBV28 and TRBJ1-5, with D unresolved. The V end was cut by 6 bases, the J end by 7 bases, with 19 bases between. The germline CDR1 and CDR2 sequences are MDHEN and SYDVKM. The CDR3 spans 15 residues.

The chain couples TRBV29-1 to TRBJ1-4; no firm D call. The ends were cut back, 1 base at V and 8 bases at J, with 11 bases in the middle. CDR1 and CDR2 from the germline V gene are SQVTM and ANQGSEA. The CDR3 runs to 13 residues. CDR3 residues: CSVEGEESEKLFF. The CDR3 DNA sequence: TGCAGCGTTGAAGGGGAGGAGTCCGAAAAACTGTTTTTT.

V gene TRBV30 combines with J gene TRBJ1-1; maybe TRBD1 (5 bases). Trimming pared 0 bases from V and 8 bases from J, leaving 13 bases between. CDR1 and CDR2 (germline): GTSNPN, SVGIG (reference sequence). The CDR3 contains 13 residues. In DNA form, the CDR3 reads TGTGCCTGGAGTGTTTGGGGGGGGATCGAAGCTTTCTTT. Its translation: CAWSVWGGIEAFF.

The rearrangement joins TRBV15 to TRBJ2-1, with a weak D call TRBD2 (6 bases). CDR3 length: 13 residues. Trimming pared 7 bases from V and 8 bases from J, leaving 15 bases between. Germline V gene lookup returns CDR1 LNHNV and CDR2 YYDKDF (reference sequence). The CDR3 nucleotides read TGTGCCACCAAGCGGGCCGGCGGAGATGAGCAGTTCTTC. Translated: CATKRAGGDEQFF.

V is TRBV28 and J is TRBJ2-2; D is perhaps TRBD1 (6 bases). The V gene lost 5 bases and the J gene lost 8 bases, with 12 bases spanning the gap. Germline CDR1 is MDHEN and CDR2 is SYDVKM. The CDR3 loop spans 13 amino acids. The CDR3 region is CASSPLDSGELFF. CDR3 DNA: TGTGCCAGCAGTCCTCTGGACAGTGGGGAGCTGTTTTTT.

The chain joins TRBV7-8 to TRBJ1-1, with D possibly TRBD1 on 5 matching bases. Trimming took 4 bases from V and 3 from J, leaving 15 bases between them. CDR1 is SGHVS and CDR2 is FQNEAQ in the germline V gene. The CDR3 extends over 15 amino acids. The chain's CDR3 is CASSSRGTQDTEAFF. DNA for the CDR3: TGTGCCAGCAGCTCCCGGGGCACTCAGGACACTGAAGCTTTCTTT.

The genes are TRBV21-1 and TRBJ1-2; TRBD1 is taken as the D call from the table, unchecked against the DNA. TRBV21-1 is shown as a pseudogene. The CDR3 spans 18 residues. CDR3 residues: CASRQSKTGYRANYGYTF. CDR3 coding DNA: TGTGCCAGCAGGCAAAGCAAGACAGGGTACAGAGCTAACTATGGCTACACCTTC.

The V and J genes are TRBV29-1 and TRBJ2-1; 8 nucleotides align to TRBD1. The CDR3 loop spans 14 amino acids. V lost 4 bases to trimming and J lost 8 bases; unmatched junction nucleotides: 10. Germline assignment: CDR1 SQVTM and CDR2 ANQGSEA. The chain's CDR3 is CSVGPRGQGHEQFF. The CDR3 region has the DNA TGCAGCGTTGGACCCCGTGGACAGGGACATGAGCAGTTCTTC.

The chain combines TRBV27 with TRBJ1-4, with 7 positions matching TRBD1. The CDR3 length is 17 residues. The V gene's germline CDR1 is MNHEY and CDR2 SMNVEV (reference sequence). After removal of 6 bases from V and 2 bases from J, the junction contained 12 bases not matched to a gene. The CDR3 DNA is TGTGCCAGCAGCCGATCAGGGGGAAAGGCGACTAATGAAAAACTGTTTTTT. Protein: CASSRSGGKATNEKLFF.

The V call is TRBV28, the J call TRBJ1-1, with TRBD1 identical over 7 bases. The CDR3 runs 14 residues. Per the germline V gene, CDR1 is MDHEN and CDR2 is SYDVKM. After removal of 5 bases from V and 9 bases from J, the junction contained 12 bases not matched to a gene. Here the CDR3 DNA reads TGTGCCAGCAGTCTCCTGACAGGGATCATCAAAGCTTTCTTT. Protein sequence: CASSLLTGIIKAFF. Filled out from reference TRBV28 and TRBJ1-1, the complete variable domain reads DVKVTQSSRYLVKRTGEKVFLECVQDMDHENMFWYRQDPGLGLRLIYFSYDVKMKEKGDIPEGYSVSREKKERFSLILESASTNQTSMYLCASSLLTGIIKAFFGQGTRLTVV.

The CDR3 spells CASSPSVVYEQYF. The CDR3 region has the DNA TGTGCCAGCAGCCCATCGGTGGTCTACGAGCAGTACTTC. The chain recombines TRBV4-2 with TRBJ2-7; D is ambiguous. The V gene's germline CDR1 is LGHNA and CDR2 YNFKEQ. The CDR3 has 13 residues. The V gene lost 4 bases and the J gene lost 3 bases, with 10 bases spanning the gap.

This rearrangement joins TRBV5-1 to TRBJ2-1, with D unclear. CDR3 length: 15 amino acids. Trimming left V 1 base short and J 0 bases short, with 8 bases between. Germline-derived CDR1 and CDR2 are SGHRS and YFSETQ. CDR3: CASSLSQNSYNEQFF. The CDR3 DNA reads TGCGCCAGCAGCTTGAGCCAGAACTCCTACAATGAGCAGTTCTTC.

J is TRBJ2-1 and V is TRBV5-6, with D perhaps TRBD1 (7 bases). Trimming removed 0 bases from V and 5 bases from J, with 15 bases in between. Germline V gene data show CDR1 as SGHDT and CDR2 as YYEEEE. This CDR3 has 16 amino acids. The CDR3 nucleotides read TGTGCCAGCAGCTTGGTGGCGGACAGGACTAACAATGAGCAGTTCTTC. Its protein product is CASSLVADRTNNEQFF.

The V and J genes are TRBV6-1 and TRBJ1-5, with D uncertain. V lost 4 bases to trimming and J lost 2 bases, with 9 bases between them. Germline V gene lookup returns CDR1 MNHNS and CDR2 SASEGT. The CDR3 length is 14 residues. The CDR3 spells CASSAGVRNQPQHF. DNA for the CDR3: TGTGCCAGCAGTGCCGGGGTTCGCAATCAGCCCCAGCATTTT.

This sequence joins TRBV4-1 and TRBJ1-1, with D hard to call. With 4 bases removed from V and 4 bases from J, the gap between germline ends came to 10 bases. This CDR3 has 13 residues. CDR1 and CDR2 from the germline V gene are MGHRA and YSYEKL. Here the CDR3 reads CASSLRTATEAFF. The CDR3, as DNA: TGCGCCAGCAGCCTTCGGACGGCCACTGAAGCTTTCTTT.